The clone carrying this T cell receptor beta chain came up many times. One end of the junction does not line up with germline, which may come from a read error. This sample stems from a study of spatial heterogeneity in lung cancer. Study background: Sequenced were any available follow-up PBMC samples, which had been obtained a median of about 22 months after resection.

The time point: blood at routine non-recurrence follow-up after resection. TCRs were sequenced from unsorted whole RNA of tumor, nontumor lung or PBMC. This CDR3 comprises 15 residues. Germline-derived CDR1 and CDR2 are SGHTA and FQGNSA. Via MiXCR, TCRdb re-called the 5' RACE reads, giving one row per CDR3 protein. The sample carries around 110,000 distinct CDR3 sequences, 12% recorded once. The sequence came from a male donor with early-stage non-small cell lung cancer. The chain links TRBV7-2 to TRBJ2-1; 7 positions match TRBD2. This sample comprised PBMCs, obtained at follow-up. The CDR3 DNA reads TGTGCCAGCACCTTAGGGCGTGAGACTAGCTATGAGCAGTTCTTC. This gives the protein CASTLGRETSYEQFF.